This T cell receptor beta chain emerged from a study of blood T cell repertoires in COVID-19. At the level of the study: Italy, Spain and the United States were the sources of the convalescent and acute COVID-19 samples. PBMCs, B-cell-depleted T cells, or T cells were the source of the cDNA or gDNA that made up the material.

As handled by the study authors: Counts of nucleated cells, estimated from reference gene primer amplification, were obtained. Profiling relied on immunoSEQ multiplex PCR, and the TCRdb table lists in-frame clones only, not all of them. V, J and clone size derive from that table, while D and trimming were established from the DNA sequence. The table records approximately 300,000 clones, roughly 90% of them present only once. Germline trimming cut 5 bases from V and 7 bases from J; bases unmatched to any gene: 2. The CDR3 contains 14 residues. Germline V lookup: CDR1 GTSNPN, CDR2 SVGIG (reference sequence).

The sequenced sample consisted of peripheral blood. This rearrangement joins TRBV30 to TRBJ2-2; 15 bases are shared with TRBD2. The TCR originated in a woman in her forties or fifties with active or convalescent COVID-19. In DNA, the CDR3 is TGTGCCTGGGGGACTAGCGGGGGGAACGGGGAGCTGTTTTTT. This encodes CAWGTSGGNGELFF.